These T cell receptor beta chains were read from a single sample in a study of shared clonotypes between healthy human individuals. The repertoire was sequenced with immunoSEQ multiplex PCR; TCRdb's copy has only in-frame clones and lacks some. The table includes approximately 530,000 clones, roughly 95% detected once. The sequenced sample consisted of naive CD4+ T cells sorted from blood. The receptors originated from a woman in her twenties or thirties in good health. CDR3s include the opening cysteine and the closing phenylalanine or tryptophan. D genes are given only for firm matches. Clone size, where shown, is once, few, many, or a class for clones that have expanded.

V	D	size	J	DNA	CDR3
TRBV5-1	TRBD2	NA	TRBJ2-5	TGCGCCAGCAGCTTGGCGGGAGGCCAAGAGACCCAGTACTTC	CASSLAGGQETQYF
TRBV30	NA	NA	TRBJ1-5	TGTGCCTGGGCTGTCGGGGGTGGAGATCAGCCCCAGCATTTT	CAWAVGGGDQPQHF
TRBV2	TRBD1	NA	TRBJ2-2	TGTGCCAGCAGCGGGACAGTCGCGAACACCGGGGAGCTGTTTTTT	CASSGTVANTGELFF
TRBV28	NA	NA	TRBJ2-7	TGTGCCAGCAGAGGGGGGGTTATCGACGAGCAGTACTTC	CASRGGVIDEQYF
TRBV29-1	NA	NA	TRBJ2-2	TGCAGCGGTATTCGGGGAACCGGGGAGCTGTTTTTT	CSGIRGTGELFF
TRBV7-2	TRBD1	NA	TRBJ2-1	TGTGCCAGCAGCCCGAGACAGGGTTCCTACAATGAGCAGTTCTTC	CASSPRQGSYNEQFF
TRBV5-5	NA	NA	TRBJ2-3	TGTGCCAGCAGCTTGCTCCCCAGCTCCACAGATACGCAGTATTTT	CASSLLPSSTDTQYF
TRBV11-2	TRBD2	NA	TRBJ2-3	TGTGCCAGCAGCTTGGCCCTGGGGGTAGCGGGAGGGCAGTATTTT	CASSLALGVAGGQYF
TRBV10-1	NA	NA	TRBJ1-4	TGCGCCACCTCGGACAGTGGGGAAAAACTGTTTTTT	CATSDSGEKLFF
TRBV29-1	TRBD1	NA	TRBJ2-5	TGCAGCGTAGAAGACAGGGGAAAAGAGACCCAGTACTTC	CSVEDRGKETQYF
TRBV6-5	NA	few	TRBJ2-1	TGTGCCAGCAGTGGACAGTTCAATGAGCAGTTCTTC	CASSGQFNEQFF
TRBV6-5	NA	NA	TRBJ1-4	TGTGCCAGCAGTTACAACCGGGAAAAACTGTTTTTT	CASSYNREKLFF
TRBV6-1	TRBD2	NA	TRBJ2-7	TGTGCCAGCAGTGAAATCCCTAGCGGGATCCTAGTCTCCTACGAGCAGTACTTC	CASSEIPSGILVSYEQYF
TRBV11-3	TRBD1	NA	TRBJ2-5	TGTGCCAGCAGCCTGAGACAGGGGGTTGAGACCCAGTACTTC	CASSLRQGVETQYF
TRBV19	NA	NA	TRBJ1-1	TGTGCCAGTAGTATTTTAAAGGAGCCGAACACTGAAGCTTTCTTT	CASSILKEPNTEAFF
TRBV15	NA	NA	TRBJ1-2	TGTGCCACCAGCAGGGGGCTGAACTATGGCTACACCTTC	CATSRGLNYGYTF
TRBV9	NA	NA	TRBJ1-5	TGTGCCAGCAGCAGGGGAAGTTATAGCAATCAGCCCCAGCATTTT	CASSRGSYSNQPQHF
TRBV10-1	NA	NA	TRBJ2-1	TGCGCCAGCAGGCCCAATGAGCAGTTCTTC	CASRPNEQFF
TRBV2	NA	once	TRBJ1-1	TGTGCCAGCCTGAGATTGGGGCAGGGGACTGAAGCTTTCTTT	CASLRLGQGTEAFF
TRBV28	TRBD2	NA	TRBJ2-1	TGTGCCAGCAGTCTAGCGGGCGCGAGCTCCTACAATGAGCAGTTCTTC	CASSLAGASSYNEQFF
TRBV28	NA	NA	TRBJ2-1	TGTGCCAGCAGTTTCCAGGGCTGGGAGCAGTTCTTC	CASSFQGWEQFF
TRBV21-1	NA	once	TRBJ2-7	TGTGCCAGCACCAAGGACAGGGGTATATACGAGCAGTACTTC	CASTKDRGIYEQYF
TRBV10-1	NA	NA	TRBJ1-1	TGCGCCAGCAGCCGCCTCCTGAGGGCGAACACTGAAGCTTTCTTT	CASSRLLRANTEAFF
TRBV4-2	TRBD1	NA	TRBJ2-7	TGTGCCAGCAGCCAAGATTGGGACAGAGGTCGGGAGCAGTACTTC	CASSQDWDRGREQYF
TRBV6-5	NA	NA	TRBJ2-7	TGTGCCAGCACCTACATTACAGGGGAGCAGTACTTC	CASTYITGEQYF
TRBV5-4	TRBD1	NA	TRBJ2-6	TGTGCCAGCAGCACGGGACAGGGGGCTTTTTCTGGGGCCAACGTCCTGACTTTC	CASSTGQGAFSGANVLTF
TRBV7-6	NA	NA	TRBJ1-3	TGTGCCAGCAGCCTGGTGGGGACTGCCTGCTTTCTCTCTGGAAACACCATATATTTT	CASSLVGTACFLSGNTIYF
TRBV28	TRBD1	NA	TRBJ1-2	TGTGCCAGCAGACTATCCACAGGGGGCGCGTATGGCTACACCTTC	CASRLSTGGAYGYTF
TRBV28	NA	NA	TRBJ1-1	TGTGCCAGCAGTTTATCCAGGAGGGGACCGGGAACAAGGAGGAGTCTCACTGAAGCTTTCTTT	CASSLSRRGPGTRRSLTEAFF
TRBV9	NA	NA	TRBJ2-2	TGTGCCAGCAGCGTAGGGTTATCTGGGGACGCCACGATCACCGGGGAGCTGTTTTTT	CASSVGLSGDATITGELFF
TRBV21-1	NA	NA	TRBJ2-7	TGTGCCAGCAGCGAGTGGATCGGCCACGGACACGAGCAGTACTTC	CASSEWIGHGHEQYF
TRBV6-1	NA	NA	TRBJ1-1	TGTGCCAGCAGTGATCAGGCGCGAATGAACACTGAAGCTTTCTTT	CASSDQARMNTEAFF
TRBV27	TRBD1	NA	TRBJ1-5	TGTGCCAGCAGGGGGACAGGGACGCAGCCCCAGCATTTT	CASRGTGTQPQHF